This TCR beta chain was profiled in a study of blood T cell repertoires in COVID-19. Method: immunoSEQ multiplex PCR; TCRdb's copy keeps in-frame clones and lacks some. Altogether a few hundred thousand clones are present, 85% being singletons, with the ten largest covering around 7.8%. Germline lookup yields CDR1 SGHTA and CDR2 FQGTGA. The J segment lost 6 bases and the V segment lost 0 bases, leaving 8 bases of the junction unmatched. This CDR3 comprises 16 residues. Input material: peripheral blood. The sequence was collected from a human donor in a cohort sampled during active COVID-19. This rearrangement joins TRBV7-3 to TRBJ1-1; the match to TRBD1 covers 9 bases. The DNA of the CDR3 is TGTGCCAGCAGCTTAACCGGACAGGGGTACGGGGCTGAAGCTTTCTTT. Its translation: CASSLTGQGYGAEAFF. Full variable domain (outside the CDR3, taken from reference TRBV7-3 and TRBJ1-1): GAGVSQTPSNKVTEKGKYVELRCDPISGHTALYWYRQSLGQGPEFLIYFQGTGAADDSGLPNDRFFAVRPEGSVSTLKIQRTERGDSAVYLCASSLTGQGYGAEAFFGQGTRLTVV.